A single T cell receptor (beta chain) is shown here with its context. Germline CDR1 and CDR2: SNHLY and FYNNEI. V was cut by 3 bases and J by 0 bases, with 8 bases left in between. The CDR3 runs to 14 residues. The source of the sample is a study of blood T cell repertoires in COVID-19. At the level of the study: Both acute and convalescent COVID-19 samples were obtained from the United States, Italy and Spain. Sources were T cells, B-cell-depleted T cells, or PBMCs; the material itself was cDNA or gDNA.

As processed by the authors: Nucleated cell counts were estimated from reference gene primer amplification. The data were produced by immunoSEQ multiplex PCR, yet TCRdb's version contains in-frame clones alone and is incomplete. Clone size and the V and J calls come from that table; the DNA yielded D and trimming. In the table there are more than 55,000 clones, less than 80% of which are singletons. This clonotype was obtained from a human donor in a cohort sampled during active COVID-19. This chain joins TRBV2 and TRBJ2-5, with D hard to call. Material for sequencing was peripheral blood. DNA for the CDR3: TGTGCCAGCAGTGAGTTACAGAACCAAGAGACCCAGTACTTC. It specifies CASSELQNQETQYF.